These 24 T cell receptor beta chains came from one sample sequenced in a study of blood T cell repertoires in COVID-19. Clones were sequenced by immunoSEQ multiplex PCR, and TCRdb holds only the in-frame ones, with some missing. This sample has hundreds of thousands of clones, with around 83% found just once. Sequencing used peripheral blood. These receptor sequences come from a woman in her 50s with acute or convalescent COVID-19.

This chain links TRBV7-2 with TRBJ2-1, with D uncertain. Germline V gives CDR1 SGHTA, CDR2 FQGNSA. Trimming shortened V by 5 bases and J by 4 bases, and 12 bases separated the two germline ends. There are 14 residues in the CDR3. The CDR3 region is CASSRDGQYNEQFF. DNA for the CDR3: TGTGCCAGCAGCCGTGATGGCCAGTACAATGAGCAGTTCTTC.

The chain recombines TRBV5-4 with TRBJ2-1; 8 bases fit TRBD2. Trimming took 3 bases from V and 9 from J; bases not matched to a gene: 14. CDR1 and CDR2 (germline): SGHNT, YYREEE (reference sequence). CDR3 length equals 16 residues. The CDR3 DNA reads TGTGCCAGCAGCTCGGGCGGGACTAGAGTTTCGGGTGAGCAGTTCTTC. Residues: CASSSGGTRVSGEQFF.

The gene calls are TRBV19 and TRBJ1-2, with TRBD1 identical over 7 bases. The trim removed 10 bases at V and 8 bases at J, leaving 13 bases unmatched. CDR1 LNHDA and CDR2 SQIVND come from the germline V gene (reference sequence). The CDR3 has 13 residues. The CDR3 protein is CATRTGALSGYTF. DNA of the CDR3: TGTGCCACTAGGACAGGAGCCCTAAGCGGCTACACCTTC.

The V and J genes are TRBV3-1 (or the pseudogene TRBV3-2) and TRBJ2-7; tentative D call: TRBD2 (6 bases). V lost 4 bases and J 4 bases, leaving 20 bases between the germline ends. CDR1 LGHDT and CDR2 YNNKEL come from the germline V gene (reference sequence). This CDR3 is built from 16 residues. CDR3 DNA: TGTGCCAGCAGCCGCGACTCAGGACTACTTCAATACGAGCAGTACTTC. This codes for CASSRDSGLLQYEQYF.

This clone appeared once. The CDR3 loop reads CASNLDGTQETQYF. CDR3 in DNA: TGTGCCAGCAATTTAGACGGGACTCAAGAGACCCAGTACTTC. The chain carries TRBV6-5 and TRBJ2-5; D possibly corresponds to TRBD2 (6 bases). V lost 7 bases, J lost 2 bases, and 14 bases lay in between. From germline, CDR1 is MNHEY and CDR2 SVGAGI. CDR3 length: 14 amino acids.

The rearrangement uses TRBV7-2 and TRBJ1-6; the match to TRBD1 covers 7 bases. The length of the CDR3 is 16 residues. Trimming took 2 bases from V and 7 from J; bases not matched to a gene: 8. CDR1 SGHTA and CDR2 FQGNSA come from the germline V gene. The CDR3 nucleotides read TGTGCCAGCAGCTTACGTCGACAGGGAGGAAATTCACCCCTCCACTTT. This translates into CASSLRRQGGNSPLHF.

The chain links TRBV6-6 to TRBJ2-1; 11 nucleotides align to TRBD2. This CDR3 spans 14 amino acids. With V trimmed by 7 bases and J by 7 bases, 6 bases remained unmatched. Per the germline V gene, CDR1 is MNHNY and CDR2 is SVGAGI (reference sequence). The CDR3 loop reads CASTLAGGSNEQFF. CDR3 DNA sequence: TGTGCCAGCACCTTAGCGGGAGGGTCGAATGAGCAGTTCTTC.

The gene calls are TRBV19 and TRBJ1-1; tentatively, D is TRBD1 (6 bases). Trimming shortened V by 6 bases and J by 1 base, and 21 bases separated the two germline ends. The CDR3 extends over 17 amino acids. Germline loops: CDR1 LNHDA, CDR2 SQIVND (reference sequence). The CDR3 protein is CASSQEGGARRNTEAFF. The DNA of the CDR3 is TGTGCCAGTAGCCAAGAAGGGGGGGCTAGGAGGAACACTGAAGCTTTCTTT.

The chain carries TRBV2 and TRBJ2-1; TRBD2 is a possible D gene (5 bases). The length of the CDR3 is 12 residues. Between the trimmed V and J ends, which lost 1 base and 15 bases, there was a span of 13 bases. Germline V gene lookup returns CDR1 SNHLY and CDR2 FYNNEI. In nucleotides, the CDR3 is TGTGCCAGCAGTGAAGACCCTCCTCGGGGGTTCTTC. Protein sequence: CASSEDPPRGFF.

The chain carries TRBV9 and TRBJ1-3, with 7 nucleotides matching TRBD1. V was pared by 3 bases and J by 0 bases, with 12 bases of the junction left unmatched. This CDR3 is built from 18 residues. Per germline, CDR1 SGDLS and CDR2 YYNGEE. CDR3 region: CASSDSRQGFSSGNTIYF. The CDR3 DNA reads TGTGCCAGCAGCGATTCGAGACAGGGCTTTAGCTCTGGAAACACCATATATTTT.

The chain carries TRBV7-2 and TRBJ2-3, with D perhaps TRBD2 (5 bases). Germline values: CDR1 SGHTA, CDR2 FQGNSA. V lost 2 bases to trimming and J lost 0 bases, with 9 bases between them. This CDR3 is built from 15 residues. In nucleotides, the CDR3 is TGTGCCAGCAGCTTAAGAAGCGGAAGCACAGATACGCAGTATTTT. Amino acid sequence: CASSLRSGSTDTQYF.

This clone has just one count. The chain employs TRBV24-1 and TRBJ2-7; D may be TRBD2 (6 bases). V lost 3 bases to trimming and J lost 6 bases, with 20 bases between them. From germline, CDR1 is KGHDR and CDR2 SFDVKD. This CDR3 contains 16 residues. CDR3 amino acids: CATSDIAQGGAGEQYF. CDR3 nucleotides: TGTGCCACCAGTGATATCGCGCAGGGAGGTGCGGGCGAGCAGTACTTC.

The V gene is TRBV28, the J gene TRBJ1-6; D gene uncertain. Germline loops: CDR1 MDHEN, CDR2 SYDVKM. This CDR3 spans 17 amino acids. Between the trimmed V and J ends, which lost 4 bases and 13 bases, there was a span of 26 bases. The CDR3 nucleotides read TGTGCCAGCAGTTCGGAGCGGGCGGGCGTGAAGATAAGGCCCCTCCACTTT. It encodes CASSSERAGVKIRPLHF.

The chain carries TRBV5-6 and TRBJ2-7; D perhaps matches TRBD2 (6 bases). V lost 2 bases, J lost 3 bases, and 9 bases lay in between. Germline loops: CDR1 SGHDT, CDR2 YYEEEE. The CDR3 loop spans 13 amino acids. The CDR3 bases are TGTGCCAGCAGCTTTGGAGGGGACTACGAGCAGTACTTC. Its translation is CASSFGGDYEQYF.

The genes are TRBV18 and TRBJ2-5; TRBD1 agrees at 9 bases. From germline, CDR1 is KGHSH and CDR2 LQKENI. The CDR3 totals 15 residues. Trimming cost V 3 bases and J 5 bases; bases outside gene matches: 7. CDR3 DNA sequence: TGTGCCAGCTCACCCGGGACAGGGATCCGGGAGACCCAGTACTTC. Translation: CASSPGTGIRETQYF.

This clone appeared once. The chain carries TRBV20-1 and TRBJ2-3; maybe TRBD1 (5 bases). V was pared by 3 bases and J by 0 bases, with 10 bases between. There are 14 residues in the CDR3. Germline V gene sequence: CDR1 DFQATT, CDR2 SNEGSKA (reference sequence). The CDR3 nucleotides read TGCAGTGCTAGTAATCCAGGGAGCACAGATACGCAGTATTTT. Protein sequence: CSASNPGSTDTQYF.

V gene TRBV4-1 combines with J gene TRBJ2-5, with D hard to call. The CDR3 totals 15 residues. V dropped 2 bases and J dropped 0 bases, with 10 bases sitting between them. CDR1 MGHRA and CDR2 YSYEKL come from the germline V gene. DNA for the CDR3: TGCGCCAGCAGCCAAACGTCCCTAGACCAAGAGACCCAGTACTTC. This gives the protein CASSQTSLDQETQYF.

The chain uses TRBV18 and TRBJ2-7, with a weak D call TRBD2 (7 bases). V was clipped by 3 bases and J by 2 bases, with 14 bases between them. CDR3 size: 15 residues. CDR1 is KGHSH, CDR2 LQKENI, per germline. The CDR3 region is CASSPGAGEAYEQYF. In DNA, the CDR3 is TGTGCCAGCTCACCGGGGGCGGGAGAGGCCTACGAGCAGTACTTC.

This chain connects TRBV4-2 to TRBJ1-2; perhaps TRBD1 as D (6 bases). The CDR3 runs 16 residues. V lost 4 bases and J lost 2, with 17 bases in between. From germline, CDR1 is LGHNA and CDR2 YNFKEQ. The CDR3 loop reads CASSPGGQVVNYGYTF. DNA for the CDR3: TGTGCCAGCAGCCCCGGGGGGCAGGTGGTGAACTATGGCTACACCTTC.

V gene TRBV5-1 combines with J gene TRBJ2-2; 10 bases align to TRBD2. The CDR3 totals 18 residues. The V and J ends lost 0 bases and 0 bases, in that order; junction bases with no gene match: 5. In germline, CDR1 is SGHRS, CDR2 YFSETQ. CDR3 amino acids: CASSLGASGSANTGELFF. DNA of the CDR3: TGCGCCAGCAGCTTGGGGGCTAGCGGGAGCGCGAACACCGGGGAGCTGTTTTTT.

The chain combines TRBV2 with TRBJ2-7, with TRBD2 identical over 7 bases. Germline V gives CDR1 SNHLY, CDR2 FYNNEI. Trimming cost V 1 base and J 5 bases; bases outside gene matches: 14. CDR3 size: 17 residues. The CDR3, as DNA: TGTGCCAGCAGTGAAGTTGTGGGCGGGAGTTTTGGTGACGAGCAGTACTTC. As protein: CASSEVVGGSFGDEQYF.

The gene calls are TRBV3-1 (or the pseudogene TRBV3-2) and TRBJ1-1, with unresolved D. The CDR3 is 14 residues long. CDR1 and CDR2 (germline): LGHDT, YNNKEL (reference sequence). Trimming pared 1 base from V and 1 base from J, leaving 7 bases between. The CDR3 region is CASSQAPGNTEAFF. The CDR3 region has the DNA TGTGCCAGCAGCCAAGCTCCAGGGAACACTGAAGCTTTCTTT.

The V and J genes are TRBV25-1 and TRBJ1-2; possible D gene TRBD1, 6 bases. The CDR3 covers 15 residues. V lost 6 bases and J 5 bases, leaving 19 bases between the germline ends. The V gene's germline CDR1 is MGHDK and CDR2 SYGVNS. The CDR3 sequence is CASSGPLTGLYGYTF. CDR3 nucleotide sequence: TGTGCCAGCAGCGGCCCTCTGACAGGCCTATATGGCTACACCTTC.

This clone was seen once. This chain connects TRBV30 to TRBJ1-5; tentative D call: TRBD1 (6 bases). The CDR3 consists of 13 residues. Looked up from germline, CDR1 is GTSNPN and CDR2 is SVGIG (reference sequence). With 2 bases removed from V and 7 bases from J, the gap between germline ends came to 12 bases. The DNA for the CDR3 is TGTGCCTGGAGTCCAGGGGAGGGCCAGCCCCAGCATTTT. It codes for CAWSPGEGQPQHF.